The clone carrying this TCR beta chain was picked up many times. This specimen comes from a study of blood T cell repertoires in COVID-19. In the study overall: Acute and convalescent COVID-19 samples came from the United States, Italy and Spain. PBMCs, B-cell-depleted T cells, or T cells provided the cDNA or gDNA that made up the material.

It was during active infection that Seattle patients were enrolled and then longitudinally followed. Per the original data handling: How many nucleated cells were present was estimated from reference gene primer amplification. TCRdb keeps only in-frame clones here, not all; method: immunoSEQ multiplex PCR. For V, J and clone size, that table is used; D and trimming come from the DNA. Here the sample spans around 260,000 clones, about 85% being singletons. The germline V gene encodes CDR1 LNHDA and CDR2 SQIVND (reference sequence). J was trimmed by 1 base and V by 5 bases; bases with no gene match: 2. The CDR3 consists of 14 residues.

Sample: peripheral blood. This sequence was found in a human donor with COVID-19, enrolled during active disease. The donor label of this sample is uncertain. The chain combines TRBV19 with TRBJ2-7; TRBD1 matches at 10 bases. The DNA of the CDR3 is TGTGCCAGTAGTCGGGACAGGGGTTCCTACGAGCAGTACTTC. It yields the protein CASSRDRGSYEQYF. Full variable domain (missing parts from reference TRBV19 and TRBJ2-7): DGGITQSPKYLFRKEGQNVTLSCEQNLNHDAMYWYRQDPGQGLRLIYYSQIVNDFQKGDIAEGYSVSREKKESFPLTVTSAQKNPTAFYLCASSRDRGSYEQYFGPGTRLTVT.